The rows below give T cell receptor beta chains drawn from one sample of a study of blood T cell repertoires in COVID-19. Using immunoSEQ multiplex PCR, the repertoire was profiled, and TCRdb retains in-frame clones only, with some absent. The repertoire holds 50,000 or so clones, with more than 80% as singletons. Sequences were obtained from peripheral blood. These receptors all come from a woman in her sixties with acute or convalescent COVID-19. The CDR3 runs from the conserved cysteine through the conserved F or W.

V gene,CDR3 length,J gene,CDR3 protein
TRBV4-2,15,TRBJ2-2,CASSQDKWNTGELFF
TRBV11-2,12,TRBJ1-1,CASSLQGEYAFF
TRBV2,14,TRBJ1-4,CASSVQSTNEKLFF
TRBV3-1/TRBV3-2,15,TRBJ2-5,CASSQDTSTGGAQYF
TRBV2,15,TRBJ1-5,CASSENRVGNQPQHF
TRBV27,13,TRBJ1-5,CASRRQGEQPQHF
TRBV24-1,14,TRBJ2-1,CATSDLGQNNEQFF
TRBV7-9,19,TRBJ2-3,CASSLQLAGNSMRVDTQYF
TRBV19,15,TRBJ1-5,CASSIQALSNQPQHF
TRBV7-2,16,TRBJ2-5,CASSSSPRGFQETQYF
TRBV5-4,14,TRBJ2-7,CASSHRDSSYEQYF
TRBV9,15,TRBJ2-1,CASSVDLVSYNEQFF
TRBV6-4,15,TRBJ2-1,CASSAGTGFLNEQFF
TRBV7-2,16,TRBJ1-6,CASSYSGQEVASPLHF
TRBV9,12,TRBJ1-6,CASGGTGSPLHF
TRBV24-1,11,TRBJ2-3,CATSAEAGTYF
TRBV2,14,TRBJ2-3,CASRRGTPGDTQYF
TRBV7-2,14,TRBJ1-4,CASSPRDRSEKLFF
TRBV10-2,15,TRBJ2-3,CASSDPGTFTDTQYF
TRBV10-3,14,TRBJ1-1,CAISVQGWNTEAFF
TRBV29-1,15,TRBJ2-2,CSVETGRANTGELFF
TRBV15,15,TRBJ1-5,CATSRGGNSNQPQHF
TRBV5-1,14,TRBJ2-7,CASSLVGRHYEQYF
TRBV2,14,TRBJ2-7,CASSPMDSAYEQYF
TRBV6-1,15,TRBJ1-1,CASSEGVRELIEAFF
TRBV5-1,17,TRBJ2-2,CASSSLVGGRSTGELFF
TRBV24-1,15,TRBJ2-2,CATSSGSANTGELFF
TRBV10-2,16,TRBJ2-1,CASSGRTSGSGDEQFF
TRBV19,14,TRBJ2-7,CASSIFAGAYEQYF